This is a list of T cell receptor beta chains from one sample in a study of T cell changes during pregnancy in multiple sclerosis. Sequencing was performed with immunoSEQ multiplex PCR; in TCRdb, only in-frame clones are kept and a portion is missing. This sample has some 87,000 clones, with about 96% found just once. This specimen consisted of peripheral blood, obtained in the second trimester of pregnancy. All receptors come from a female donor with multiple sclerosis, enrolled in a pregnancy study. Both conserved end residues are part of each CDR3. Fields, in order: D gene, V gene, clone size, J gene, CDR3 protein, CDR3 DNA. D genes are given only for firm matches. Clone size appears in some rows only: once, few, many, or a class for an expanded clone.

>NA|TRBV5-1|NA|TRBJ1-1
CASSFRQDNTEAFF
TGCGCCAGCAGCTTCCGACAGGACAACACTGAAGCTTTCTTT
>NA|TRBV19|NA|TRBJ2-2
CASSAGLSRGGELFF
TGTGCCAGTAGCGCGGGACTTTCAAGGGGCGGGGAGCTGTTTTTT
>TRBD2|TRBV11-2|NA|TRBJ2-1
CASRTSGRKVSYNEQFF
TGTGCCAGCAGGACTAGCGGGAGGAAGGTCTCCTACAATGAGCAGTTCTTC
>TRBD1|TRBV5-4|NA|TRBJ2-7
CASSVGIDRGYEQYF
TGTGCCAGCAGCGTTGGCATCGACAGGGGATACGAGCAGTACTTC
>NA|TRBV19|NA|TRBJ2-7
CASSLSRSYEQYF
TGTGCCAGTAGTCTCTCCCGGTCCTACGAGCAGTACTTC
>TRBD2|TRBV28|few|TRBJ2-1
CASSFVGGRGYNEQFF
TGTGCCAGCAGTTTCGTTGGCGGGAGGGGCTACAATGAGCAGTTCTTC
>NA|TRBV5-1|NA|TRBJ2-3
CASSPWQGGDTQYF
TGCGCCAGCAGCCCGTGGCAGGGGGGAGATACGCAGTATTTT
>NA|TRBV6-1|NA|TRBJ1-1
CASIFDRGYTEAFF
TGTGCCAGCATCTTTGACCGGGGGTACACTGAAGCTTTCTTT
>TRBD1|TRBV2|once|TRBJ1-1
CASSEVRGRYTEAFF
TGTGCCAGCAGTGAAGTTAGGGGGCGGTACACTGAAGCTTTCTTT
>NA|TRBV7-8|NA|TRBJ2-7
CASSPPQRSSYEQYF
TGTGCCAGCAGCCCCCCCCAGCGGAGCTCCTACGAGCAGTACTTC
>NA|TRBV9|NA|TRBJ2-7
CASSARGSYYEQYF
TGTGCCAGCAGCGCCAGGGGATCGTACTACGAGCAGTACTTC
>TRBD2|TRBV9|few|TRBJ2-1
CASSVARTSGHGGQQFF
TGTGCCAGCAGCGTAGCTAGGACTAGCGGCCATGGAGGGCAGCAGTTCTTC
>TRBD1|TRBV6-1|NA|TRBJ2-2
CASSGGTGGSNTGELFF
TGTGCCAGCAGTGGAGGAACAGGGGGCAGTAACACCGGGGAGCTGTTTTTT
>NA|TRBV27|NA|TRBJ1-1
CASSFDRLTNTEAFF
TGTGCCAGCAGTTTCGACAGACTCACTAACACTGAAGCTTTCTTT
>NA|TRBV9|NA|TRBJ2-6
CASSSSRMAGANVLTF
TGTGCCAGCAGCTCCTCGAGGATGGCTGGGGCCAACGTCCTGACTTTC
>NA|TRBV11-2|NA|TRBJ2-7
CASSLDRRGEQYF
TGTGCCAGCAGCTTAGATAGGCGAGGCGAGCAGTACTTC
>NA|TRBV7-6|NA|TRBJ2-2
CASSYRRTENTGELFF
TGTGCCAGCAGCTACCGTCGGACAGAAAACACCGGGGAGCTGTTTTTT
>NA|TRBV7-6|once|TRBJ2-7
CASSPGRLAYEQYF
TGTGCCAGCAGCCCAGGTCGGTTGGCCTACGAGCAGTACTTC
>NA|TRBV4-3|NA|TRBJ2-5
CASSQDAGLPETQYF
TGCGCCAGCAGCCAAGATGCGGGGTTACCAGAGACCCAGTACTTC
>TRBD1|TRBV7-2|NA|TRBJ2-5
CASSLGDRGETQYF
TGTGCCAGCAGCCTGGGGGACAGAGGGGAGACCCAGTACTTC
>TRBD1|TRBV6-6|few|TRBJ2-3
CASSYSGTGGPDTQYF
TGTGCCAGCAGTTACTCCGGGACAGGGGGGCCAGATACGCAGTATTTT
>TRBD1|TRBV28|NA|TRBJ1-5
CASSSGQGNQPQHF
TGTGCCAGCAGTTCCGGACAGGGGAATCAGCCCCAGCATTTT